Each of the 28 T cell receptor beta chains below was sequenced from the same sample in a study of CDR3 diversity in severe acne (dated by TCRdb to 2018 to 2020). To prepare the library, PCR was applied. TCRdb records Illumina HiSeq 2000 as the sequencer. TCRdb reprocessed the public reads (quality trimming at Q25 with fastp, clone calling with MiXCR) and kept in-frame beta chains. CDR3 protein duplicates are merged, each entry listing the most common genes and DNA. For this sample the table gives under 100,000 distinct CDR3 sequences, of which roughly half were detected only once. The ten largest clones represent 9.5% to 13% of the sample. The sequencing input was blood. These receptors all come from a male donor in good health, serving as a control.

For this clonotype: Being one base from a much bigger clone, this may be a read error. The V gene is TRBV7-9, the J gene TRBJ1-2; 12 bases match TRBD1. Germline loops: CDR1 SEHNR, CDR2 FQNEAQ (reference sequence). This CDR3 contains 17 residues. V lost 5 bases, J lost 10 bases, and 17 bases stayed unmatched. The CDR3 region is CASSGVGGQGAFGAYTF. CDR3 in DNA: TGTGCCAGCAGCGGAGTGGGGGGACAGGGGGCATTCGGGGCCTACACCTTC. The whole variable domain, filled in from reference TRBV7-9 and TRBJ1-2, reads DTGVSQNPRHKITKRGQNVTFRCDPISEHNRLYWYRQTLGQGPEFLTYFQNEAQLEKSRLLSDRFSAERPKGSFSTLEIQRTEQGDSAMYLCASSGVGGQGAFGAYTFGSGTRLTVV.

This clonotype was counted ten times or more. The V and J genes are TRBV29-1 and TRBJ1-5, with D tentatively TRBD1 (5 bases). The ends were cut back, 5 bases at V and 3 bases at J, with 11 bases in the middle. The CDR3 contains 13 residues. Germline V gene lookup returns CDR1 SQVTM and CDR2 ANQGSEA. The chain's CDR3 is CSVRWGDNQPQHF. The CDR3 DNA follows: TGCAGCGTTCGCTGGGGGGACAATCAGCCCCAGCATTTT.

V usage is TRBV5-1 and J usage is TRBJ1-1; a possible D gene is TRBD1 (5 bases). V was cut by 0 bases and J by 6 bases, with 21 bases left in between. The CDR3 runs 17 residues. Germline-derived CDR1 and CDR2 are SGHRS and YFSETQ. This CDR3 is CASSLEQDTRMVPEAFF. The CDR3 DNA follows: TGCGCCAGCAGCTTGGAACAGGACACCCGAATGGTTCCTGAAGCTTTCTTT.

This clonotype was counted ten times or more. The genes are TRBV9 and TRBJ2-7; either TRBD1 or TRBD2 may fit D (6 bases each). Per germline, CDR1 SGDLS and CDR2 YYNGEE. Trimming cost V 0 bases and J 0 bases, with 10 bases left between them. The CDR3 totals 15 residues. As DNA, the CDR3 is TGTGCCAGCAGCGTAGCGGGGGCGAACTCCTACGAGCAGTACTTC. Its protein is CASSVAGANSYEQYF.

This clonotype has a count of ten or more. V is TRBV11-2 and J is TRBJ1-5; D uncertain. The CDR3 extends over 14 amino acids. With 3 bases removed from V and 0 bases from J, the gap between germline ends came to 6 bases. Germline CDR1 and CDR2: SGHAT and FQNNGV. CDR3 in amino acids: CASSFTDSNQPQHF. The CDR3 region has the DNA TGTGCCAGCAGCTTTACGGATAGCAATCAGCCCCAGCATTTT.

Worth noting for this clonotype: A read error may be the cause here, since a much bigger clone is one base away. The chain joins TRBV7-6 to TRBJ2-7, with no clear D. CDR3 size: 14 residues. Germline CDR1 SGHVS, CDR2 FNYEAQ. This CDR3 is CASSLDSSTYEQHF. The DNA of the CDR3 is TGTGCCAGCAGCTTAGACTCTTCTACCTACGAGCAGCACTTC.

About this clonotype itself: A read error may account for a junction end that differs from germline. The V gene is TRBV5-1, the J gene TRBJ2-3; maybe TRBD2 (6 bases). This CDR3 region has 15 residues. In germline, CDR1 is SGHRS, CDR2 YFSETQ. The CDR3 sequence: CASSWDSASTGTQYF. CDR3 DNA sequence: TGCGCCAGCAGCTGGGACTCTGCTAGCACAGGTACGCAGTATTTT.

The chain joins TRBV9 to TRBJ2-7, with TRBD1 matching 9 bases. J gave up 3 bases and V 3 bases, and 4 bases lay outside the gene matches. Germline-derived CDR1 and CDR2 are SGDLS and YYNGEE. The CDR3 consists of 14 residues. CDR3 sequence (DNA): TGTGCCAGCAGCGCGGGACAGGGAATCTACGAGCAGTACTTC. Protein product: CASSAGQGIYEQYF.

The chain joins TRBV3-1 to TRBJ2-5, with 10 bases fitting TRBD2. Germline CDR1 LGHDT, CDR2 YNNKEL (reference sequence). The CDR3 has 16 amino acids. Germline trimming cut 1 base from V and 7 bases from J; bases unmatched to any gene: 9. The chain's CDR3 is CASSQVQRGGLGTQYF. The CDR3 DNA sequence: TGTGCCAGCAGCCAAGTCCAGCGGGGGGGCCTAGGGACCCAGTACTTC.

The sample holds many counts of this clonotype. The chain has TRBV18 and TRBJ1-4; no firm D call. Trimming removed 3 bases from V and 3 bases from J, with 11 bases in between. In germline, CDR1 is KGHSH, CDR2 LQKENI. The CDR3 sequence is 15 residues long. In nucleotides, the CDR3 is TGTGCCAGCTCACCGAACGAGGTGGCTAATGAAAAACTGTTTTTT. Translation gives CASSPNEVANEKLFF.

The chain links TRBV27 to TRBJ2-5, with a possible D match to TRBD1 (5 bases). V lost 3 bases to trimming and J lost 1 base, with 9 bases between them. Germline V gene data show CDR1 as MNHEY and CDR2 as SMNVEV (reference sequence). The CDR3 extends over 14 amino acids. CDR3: CASSFQQGQETQYF. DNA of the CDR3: TGTGCCAGCAGTTTTCAGCAGGGCCAAGAGACCCAGTACTTC.

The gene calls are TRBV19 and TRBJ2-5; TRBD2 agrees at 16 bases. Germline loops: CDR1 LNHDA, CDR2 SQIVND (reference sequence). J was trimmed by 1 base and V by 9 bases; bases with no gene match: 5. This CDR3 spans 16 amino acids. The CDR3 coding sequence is TGTGCCAGCAGCGGGACTAGCGGGAGGGGCCAAGAGACCCAGTACTTC. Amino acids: CASSGTSGRGQETQYF.

The CDR3 protein is CASSSSGNLYNEQFF. CDR3 in DNA: TGTGCCAGCAGTTCCTCCGGGAACCTTTACAATGAGCAGTTCTTC. The chain combines TRBV2 with TRBJ2-7; possibly TRBD2 for D (5 bases). Gene TRBJ2-1 matches the end of the DNA better, so the J call may be wrong. CDR1 SNHLY and CDR2 FYNNEI come from the germline V gene. CDR3 length: 15 amino acids.

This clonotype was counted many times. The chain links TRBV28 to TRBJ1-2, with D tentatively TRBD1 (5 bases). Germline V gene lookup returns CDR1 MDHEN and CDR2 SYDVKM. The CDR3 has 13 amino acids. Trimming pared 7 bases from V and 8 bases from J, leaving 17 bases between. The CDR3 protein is CASTYDRFLGYTF. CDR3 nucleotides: TGTGCCAGCACTTACGACAGATTCTTGGGCTACACCTTC.

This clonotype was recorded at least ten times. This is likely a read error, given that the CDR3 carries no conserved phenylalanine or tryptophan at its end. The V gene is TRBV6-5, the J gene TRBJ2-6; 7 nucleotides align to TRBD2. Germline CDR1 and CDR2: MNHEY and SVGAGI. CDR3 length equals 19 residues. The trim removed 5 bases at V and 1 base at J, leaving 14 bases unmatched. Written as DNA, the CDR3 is TGTGCCAGCAGTACCAACAGCGGGGACGAGAAGTCTGGGGCCAACGTCCTGACTTCC. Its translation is CASSTNSGDEKSGANVLTS.

CDR3 region: CASSGSGSGSAEQYF. The CDR3 nucleotides read TGTGCCAGCAGCGGTAGCGGGAGCGGTTCCGCCGAGCAGTACTTC. The chain links TRBV9 to TRBJ2-7, with 9 bases matching TRBD2. The germline V gene has CDR1 SGDLS and CDR2 YYNGEE. J gave up 6 bases and V 3 bases, and 10 bases lay outside the gene matches. The CDR3 length is 15 residues. The full variable domain, completed using reference TRBV9 and TRBJ2-7, is DSGVTQTPKHLITATGQRVTLRCSPRSGDLSVYWYQQSLDQGLQFLIQYYNGEERAKGNILERFSAQQFPDLHSELNLSSLELGDSALYFCASSGSGSGSAEQYFGPGTRLTVT.

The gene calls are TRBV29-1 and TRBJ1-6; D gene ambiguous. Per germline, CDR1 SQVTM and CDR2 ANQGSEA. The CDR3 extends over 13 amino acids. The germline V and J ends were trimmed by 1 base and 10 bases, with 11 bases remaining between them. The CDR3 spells CSVEATVGSPLHF. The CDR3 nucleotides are TGCAGCGTTGAAGCGACGGTCGGGTCACCCCTCCACTTT.

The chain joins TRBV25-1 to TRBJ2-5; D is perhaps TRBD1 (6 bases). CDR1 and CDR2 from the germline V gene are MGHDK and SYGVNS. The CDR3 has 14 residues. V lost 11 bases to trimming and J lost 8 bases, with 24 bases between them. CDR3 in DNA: TGTGCCTTCTTTGTATGGAGGACAGCCGACACCCAGTACTTC. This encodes CAFFVWRTADTQYF.

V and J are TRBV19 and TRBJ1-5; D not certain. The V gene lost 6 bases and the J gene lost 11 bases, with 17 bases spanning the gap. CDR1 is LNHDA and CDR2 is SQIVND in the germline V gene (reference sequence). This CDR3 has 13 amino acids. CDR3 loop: CASSRDRVETQHF. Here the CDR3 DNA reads TGTGCCAGTAGCCGTGACCGAGTGGAGACCCAGCATTTT.

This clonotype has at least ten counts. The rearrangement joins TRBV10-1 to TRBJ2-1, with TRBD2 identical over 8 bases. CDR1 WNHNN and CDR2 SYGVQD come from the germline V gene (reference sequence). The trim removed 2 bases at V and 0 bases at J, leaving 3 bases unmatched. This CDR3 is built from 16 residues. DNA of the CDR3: TGCGCCAGCAGTGAGGGCGGGGGGTCCTCCTACAATGAGCAGTTCTTC. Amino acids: CASSEGGGSSYNEQFF.

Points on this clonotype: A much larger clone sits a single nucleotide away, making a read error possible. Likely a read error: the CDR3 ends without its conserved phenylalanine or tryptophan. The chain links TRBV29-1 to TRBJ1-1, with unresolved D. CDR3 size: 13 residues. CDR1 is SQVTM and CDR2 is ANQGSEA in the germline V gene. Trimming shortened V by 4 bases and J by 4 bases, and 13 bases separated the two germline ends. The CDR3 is CSVVLGSGTEAFL. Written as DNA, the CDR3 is TGCAGCGTTGTACTGGGGTCGGGCACTGAAGCTTTCCTT.

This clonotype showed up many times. The CDR3 region has the DNA TGTGCCAGCAGCGAACTAGCGGTACAAGAGACCCAGTACTTC. Translation: CASSELAVQETQYF. The chain joins TRBV2 to TRBJ2-5; TRBD2 matches 8 bases. The junction had 5 bases not matched to a gene; V was cut back by 6 bases and J by 2 bases. The CDR3 extends over 14 amino acids. Germline values: CDR1 SNHLY, CDR2 FYNNEI.

The DNA of the CDR3 is TGTGCCACCCTCACAGGGTCGAACACTGAAGCTTTCTTT. Translating it yields CATLTGSNTEAFF. This chain links TRBV6-1 with TRBJ1-1; TRBD1 might be the D (6 bases). This CDR3 is 13 amino acids long. V was clipped by 10 bases and J by 1 base, with 13 bases between them. CDR1 is MNHNS, CDR2 SASEGT, per germline.

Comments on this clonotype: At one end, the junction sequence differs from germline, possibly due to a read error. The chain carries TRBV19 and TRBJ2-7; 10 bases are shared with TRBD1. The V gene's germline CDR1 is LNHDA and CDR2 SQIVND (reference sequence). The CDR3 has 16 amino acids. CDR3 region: CASSIQVPGTGAPTFF. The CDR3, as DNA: TGTGCCAGTAGTATTCAAGTTCCCGGGACAGGGGCCCCCACATTCTTC.

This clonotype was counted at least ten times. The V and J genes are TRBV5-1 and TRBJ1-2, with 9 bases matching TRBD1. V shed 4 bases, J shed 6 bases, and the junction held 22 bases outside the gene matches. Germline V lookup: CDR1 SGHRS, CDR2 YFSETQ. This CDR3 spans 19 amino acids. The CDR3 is CASSLTPGTGSNHGDGYTF. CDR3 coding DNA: TGCGCCAGCAGCCTTACTCCCGGGACAGGGTCGAACCACGGAGATGGCTACACCTTC. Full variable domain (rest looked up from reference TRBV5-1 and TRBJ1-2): KAGVTQTPRYLIKTRGQQVTLSCSPISGHRSVSWYQQTPGQGLQFLFEYFSETQRNKGNFPGRFSGRQFSNSRSEMNVSTLELGDSALYLCASSLTPGTGSNHGDGYTFGSGTRLTVV.

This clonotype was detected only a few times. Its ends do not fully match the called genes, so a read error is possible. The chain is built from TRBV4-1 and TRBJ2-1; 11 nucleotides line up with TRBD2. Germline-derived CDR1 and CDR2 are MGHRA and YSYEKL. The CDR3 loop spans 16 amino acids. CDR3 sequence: CASGQDSGGAYNEQFF. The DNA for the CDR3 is TGCGCCAGCGGCCAAGATAGCGGGGGGGCTTACAATGAGCAGTTCTTC.

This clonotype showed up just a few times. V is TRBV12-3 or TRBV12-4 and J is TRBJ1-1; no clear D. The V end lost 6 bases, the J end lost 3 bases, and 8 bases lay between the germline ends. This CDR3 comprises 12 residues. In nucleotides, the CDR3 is TGTGCCAGCAGGCCGATTTACACTGAAGCTTTCTTT. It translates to CASRPIYTEAFF.

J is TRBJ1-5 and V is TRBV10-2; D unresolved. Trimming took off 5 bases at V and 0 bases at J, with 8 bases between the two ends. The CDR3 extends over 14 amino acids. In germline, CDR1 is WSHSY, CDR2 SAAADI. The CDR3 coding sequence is TGCGCCAGCAGTCCGACCGATAGCAATCAGCCCCAGCATTTT. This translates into CASSPTDSNQPQHF.